These T cell receptor beta chains were read from a single sample in a study of identical twins. TCRdb itself ran the 5' RACE reads through MiXCR, one entry per CDR3 protein. The sample lists about 250,000 distinct CDR3 sequences, approximately 8% occurring once. These data were likewise used in another study, on yellow fever vaccine responses in identical twins.

Sequenced material: CD8+ T cells sorted from blood. These TCRs come from a woman between 18 and 29 years old in good health. CDR3s include the opening cysteine and the closing phenylalanine or tryptophan. Fields, in order: J gene, clone size, CDR3 length, V gene, D gene, CDR3 DNA, CDR3 protein. The D gene is left open where the match is weak. Expanded clones get a size class; other rows say once, few or many, or leave the size out.

>TRBJ2-7|many|13|TRBV5-1|-
TGCGCCAGCAGCCCCGGACAGAAGTACGAGCAGTACTTC
CASSPGQKYEQYF
>TRBJ1-1|many|17|TRBV4-1|-
TGCGCCAGCAGCCAAGAATTGGGGCCCATAACCCCCACTGAAGCTTTCTTT
CASSQELGPITPTEAFF
>TRBJ1-2|many|13|TRBV28|-
TGTGCCAGCAGTTTTGGGCAGAACTATGGCTACACCTTC
CASSFGQNYGYTF
>TRBJ2-1|many|19|TRBV3-1|TRBD2
TGTGCCAGCGGATTTCTAGACCCGCGGGGACTAGGCTCCTACAATGAGCAGTTCTTC
CASGFLDPRGLGSYNEQFF
>TRBJ1-6|-|17|TRBV10-2|-
TGCGCCAGCAGTGATTCGGATTATAGCTCCTATAATTCACCCCTCCACTTT
CASSDSDYSSYNSPLHF
>TRBJ2-1|few|14|TRBV6-4|-
TGTGCCAGCAGTGACGGAGGGGGGGGTTATGAGCAGTTCTTC
CASSDGGGGYEQFF
>TRBJ2-7|many|12|TRBV14|-
TGTGCCAGCAGCCAAGAATCCTACGAGCAGTACTTC
CASSQESYEQYF
>TRBJ1-5|many|16|TRBV12-3/TRBV12-4|TRBD1
TGTGCCAGCAGCCCCTTAGGACAGGGAGCTTTGCAGCCCCAGCATTTT
CASSPLGQGALQPQHF
>TRBJ2-7|many|15|TRBV12-3/TRBV12-4|-
TGTGCCAGCAGTCCCCGGGACTCCTCCGGCTACGAGCAGTACTTC
CASSPRDSSGYEQYF
>TRBJ2-3|-|16|TRBV11-2|TRBD2
TGTGCCAGCAGCCGGGAGCGGGAGCCTACTCTAGATACGCAGTATTTT
CASSREREPTLDTQYF
>TRBJ2-4|few|16|TRBV2|-
TGTGCCAGCAGTGGCCAGAGCGCAGTAGCCAAAAACATTCAGTACTTC
CASSGQSAVAKNIQYF
>TRBJ2-2|many|16|TRBV2|-
TGTGCCAGCAGTGAACCCGGGGTGCGGAACACCGGGGAGCTGTTTTTT
CASSEPGVRNTGELFF
>TRBJ2-1|few|13|TRBV11-2|-
TGTGCCAGCAGCTCCCACTTTGGGGCCGGGCAGTTCTTC
CASSSHFGAGQFF
>TRBJ1-6|few|14|TRBV20-1|-
TGCAGTGCTAGAGGGGTTATGGAAAATTCACCCCTCCACTTT
CSARGVMENSPLHF
>TRBJ2-1|many|16|TRBV12-3/TRBV12-4|TRBD2
TGTGCCAGCAGAACCTCCGGGACTAGCGAGGAGAATGAGCAGTTCTTC
CASRTSGTSEENEQFF
>TRBJ2-2|-|15|TRBV9|TRBD2
TGTGCCAGCAGCGTGAGCGGGAGTAGAGGCGGGGAGCTGTTTTTT
CASSVSGSRGGELFF
>TRBJ2-5|-|14|TRBV7-8|-
TGTGCCAGCAGCTTCCGGGACCACACTGAGACCCAGTACTTC
CASSFRDHTETQYF
>TRBJ2-3|-|15|TRBV3-1|-
TGTGCCAGCAGCCAAGCGGCGGGGTTCACAGATACGCAGTATTTT
CASSQAAGFTDTQYF
>TRBJ2-1|few|13|TRBV2|-
TGTGCCAGCATGGCCCAGGGGTACAATGAGCAGTTCTTC
CASMAQGYNEQFF
>TRBJ2-1|-|17|TRBV3-1|-
TGTGCCAGCAGCCAAGATGGAGCGGGTAGCTCCTACAATGAGCAGTTCTTC
CASSQDGAGSSYNEQFF
>TRBJ2-7|many|11|TRBV27|-
TGTGCCAGCTGGAACTTTGACGAGCAGTACTTC
CASWNFDEQYF
>TRBJ1-6|many|20|TRBV27|TRBD1
TGTGCCAGCAGTTTTTCTTCCTGGACAGGCCTCGGGGGGCATAATTCACCCCTCCACTTT
CASSFSSWTGLGGHNSPLHF
>TRBJ2-1|-|16|TRBV27|TRBD2
TGTGCCAGCAGTTTATGGAGCGGGAACCCCTACAATGAGCAGTTCTTC
CASSLWSGNPYNEQFF
>TRBJ1-1|few|16|TRBV28|TRBD1
TGTGCCAGCAGTTTATGGGACAGGAGCCTAATTAAGTGGGCTTTCTTT
CASSLWDRSLIKWAFF
>TRBJ2-3|-|13|TRBV15|-
TGTGCCACCAGCAGAACAAGCACAGATACGCAGTATTTT
CATSRTSTDTQYF
>TRBJ2-2|few|17|TRBV28|-
TGTGCCAGCAGACGTCACTCCGGGACACAAAACACCGGGGAGCTGTTTTTT
CASRRHSGTQNTGELFF
>TRBJ1-1|-|13|TRBV7-9|-
TGTGCCAGCAGCGGGGAAGGTGACACTGAAGCTTTCTTT
CASSGEGDTEAFF